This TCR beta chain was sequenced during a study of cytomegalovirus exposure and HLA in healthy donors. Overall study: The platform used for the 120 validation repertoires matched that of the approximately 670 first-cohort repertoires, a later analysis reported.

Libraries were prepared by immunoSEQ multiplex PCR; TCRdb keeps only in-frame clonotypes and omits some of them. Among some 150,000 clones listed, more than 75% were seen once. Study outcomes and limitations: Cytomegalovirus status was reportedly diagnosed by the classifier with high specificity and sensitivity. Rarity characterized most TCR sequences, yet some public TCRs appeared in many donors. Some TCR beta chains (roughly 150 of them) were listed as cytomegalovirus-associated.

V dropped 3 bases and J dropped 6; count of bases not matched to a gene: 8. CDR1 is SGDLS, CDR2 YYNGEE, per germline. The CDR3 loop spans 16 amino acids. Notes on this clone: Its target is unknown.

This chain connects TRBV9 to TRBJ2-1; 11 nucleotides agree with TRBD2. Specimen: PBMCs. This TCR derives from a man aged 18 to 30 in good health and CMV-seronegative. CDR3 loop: CASSAPRGTSGNEQFF. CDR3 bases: TGTGCCAGCAGCGCCCCCAGGGGGACTAGCGGCAATGAGCAGTTCTTC.